The next 2 T cell receptor beta chains were all read from a single sample in a study of T cell repertoires and HLA-DP antigens. The method was immunoSEQ multiplex PCR; TCRdb's version includes in-frame clones alone and lacks a portion of them. The sample has about 89,000 clones, roughly nine tenths seen once; the top ten hold around 1.7%. Their antigen targets remain unknown. The sequenced sample consisted of CD4+ T cells from PBMCs. These receptors originate from a man aged 50-60 years in good health and CMV-seronegative.

The chain combines TRBV18 with TRBJ1-1, with D possibly TRBD1 on 5 matching bases. V was shortened by 2 bases and J by 0 bases, with 13 bases between the two germline ends. Germline V lookup: CDR1 KGHSH, CDR2 LQKENI. This CDR3 region has 16 residues. CDR3 protein: CASSPMRGKMNTEAFF. For the CDR3, the DNA is TGTGCCAGCTCACCAATGAGGGGTAAGATGAACACTGAAGCTTTCTTT.

This clone was seen only once. The chain joins TRBV6-5 to TRBJ1-1; D unclear. V lost 2 bases, J lost 7 bases, and 14 bases lay in between. The CDR3 extends over 14 amino acids. Per germline, CDR1 MNHEY and CDR2 SVGAGI. The CDR3 protein is CASSYAAPSGEAFF. CDR3 sequence (DNA): TGTGCCAGCAGTTACGCGGCACCCTCAGGTGAAGCTTTCTTT.